Listed below are T cell receptor beta chains from one sample, sequenced in a study of cytomegalovirus exposure and HLA in healthy donors. Sequencing was performed with immunoSEQ multiplex PCR; in TCRdb, only in-frame clones are kept and a portion is missing. The table shows 110,000 to 150,000 clones, with 75% occurring only once. The specimen was PBMCs. Every receptor here comes from a man younger than 45 in good health and CMV-seronegative. Both conserved end residues are part of each CDR3. The D gene is left open where the match is weak.

V gene,J gene,D gene,CDR3 protein
TRBV5-1,TRBJ1-6,TRBD1,CASSFGGGSGNSPLHF
TRBV30,TRBJ2-7,TRBD1,CAWSGDRGPGEQYF
TRBV6-5,TRBJ1-1,NA,CASRKRLNTEAFF
TRBV27,TRBJ2-1,NA,CASSLDSSSYNEQFF
TRBV5-4,TRBJ2-1,NA,CASSSEGGTNEQFF
TRBV7-2,TRBJ2-1,TRBD2,CASSLSSGGAGLEQFF
TRBV19,TRBJ2-2,TRBD1,CASSIVSGTGAFTGELFF
TRBV2,TRBJ1-1,NA,CASSERVDTEAFF
TRBV9,TRBJ2-3,TRBD1,CASSVDQGAGRTQYF
TRBV13,TRBJ2-2,TRBD1,CASSAPQRSGQVNTGELFF
TRBV27,TRBJ2-1,TRBD2,CASSKLAGGPPSYNEQFF
TRBV30,TRBJ2-1,NA,CAWNTPGYNEQFF
TRBV28,TRBJ2-6,NA,CASSPQDRYAGANGLTF
TRBV21-1,TRBJ2-7,NA,CASSKAAGTSASPRSYEQYF
TRBV27,TRBJ1-2,NA,CASSPYRGSPNYGYTF
TRBV5-1,TRBJ1-1,NA,CASNLLPGQNTEAFF
TRBV2,TRBJ2-1,NA,CASIDSNEQFF
TRBV6-1,TRBJ2-1,NA,CASSDPGIFSHNEQFF
TRBV18,TRBJ1-3,TRBD1,CASSPLFRQGDGNTIYF
TRBV7-9,TRBJ2-1,TRBD2,CSSSLTSGGYNEQFF
TRBV6-1,TRBJ2-1,NA,CASSSSSVAYNEQFF
TRBV5-4,TRBJ1-2,NA,CASSSRTDANYGYTF
TRBV7-6,TRBJ2-7,TRBD2,CASSPRGEVYEQYF
TRBV6-1,TRBJ1-3,NA,CASSEWDIFSSGNTIYF
TRBV6-5,TRBJ1-2,NA,CASSYIAGYGYTF
TRBV9,TRBJ1-6,NA,CASSGGGGSPLHF
TRBV5-1,TRBJ1-5,NA,CASSLEAGDQPQHF
TRBV11-2,TRBJ2-2,TRBD1,CASSPGQGTGELFF
TRBV29-1,TRBJ1-4,NA,CSVRSRTNEKLFF